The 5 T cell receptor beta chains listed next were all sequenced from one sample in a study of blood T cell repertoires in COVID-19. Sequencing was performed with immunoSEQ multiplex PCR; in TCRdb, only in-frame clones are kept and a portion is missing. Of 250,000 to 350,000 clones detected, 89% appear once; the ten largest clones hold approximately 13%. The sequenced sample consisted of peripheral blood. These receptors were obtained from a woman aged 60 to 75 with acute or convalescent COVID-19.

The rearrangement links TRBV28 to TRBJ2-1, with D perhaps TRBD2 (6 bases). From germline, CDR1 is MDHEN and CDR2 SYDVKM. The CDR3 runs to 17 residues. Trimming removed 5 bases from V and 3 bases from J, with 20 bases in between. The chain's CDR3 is CASSHLAGKGNYNEQFF. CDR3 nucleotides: TGTGCCAGCAGTCACCTCGCGGGAAAGGGGAACTACAATGAGCAGTTCTTC. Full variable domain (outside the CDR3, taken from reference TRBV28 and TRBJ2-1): DVKVTQSSRYLVKRTGEKVFLECVQDMDHENMFWYRQDPGLGLRLIYFSYDVKMKEKGDIPEGYSVSREKKERFSLILESASTNQTSMYLCASSHLAGKGNYNEQFFGPGTRLTVL.

The CDR3 is CASSYLGTGVYEKLFF. CDR3 coding DNA: TGTGCCAGCAGTTACTTAGGGACGGGGGTCTATGAAAAACTGTTTTTT. The rearrangement uses TRBV6-5 and TRBJ1-4; a possible D gene is TRBD1 (5 bases). Germline V gives CDR1 MNHEY, CDR2 SVGAGI. The ends were cut back, 1 base at V and 6 bases at J, with 15 bases in the middle. The CDR3 is 16 residues long.

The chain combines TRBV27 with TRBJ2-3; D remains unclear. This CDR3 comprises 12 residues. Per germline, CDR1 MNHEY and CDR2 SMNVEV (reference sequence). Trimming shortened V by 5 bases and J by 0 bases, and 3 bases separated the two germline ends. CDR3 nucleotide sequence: TGTGCCAGCAGTCCGAGCACAGATACGCAGTATTTT. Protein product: CASSPSTDTQYF.

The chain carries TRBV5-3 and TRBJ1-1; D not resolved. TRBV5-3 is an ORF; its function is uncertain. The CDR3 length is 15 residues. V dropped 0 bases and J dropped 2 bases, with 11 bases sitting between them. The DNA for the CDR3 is TGTGCCAGAAGCTTGGTTGCCCAGGTTAACACTGAAGCTTTCTTT. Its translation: CARSLVAQVNTEAFF.

DNA for the CDR3: TGTGCCAGCAGCCCACCGACAGGGGTCGATGAGCAGTTCTTC. Amino acid sequence: CASSPPTGVDEQFF. The chain couples TRBV25-1 to TRBJ2-1, with TRBD1 matching 8 bases. Per the germline V gene, CDR1 is MGHDK and CDR2 is SYGVNS. The CDR3 has 14 residues. The J segment lost 8 bases and the V segment lost 6 bases, leaving 9 bases of the junction unmatched.